This T cell receptor (beta chain) was profiled in a study of cytomegalovirus exposure and HLA in healthy donors. Study context: HLA-typed donors were the source of approximately 85 million unique TCRs, which an early data release held. Whole-study results and caveats: No immune exposure information besides CMV serostatus was available.

Germline V gives CDR1 LNHNV, CDR2 YYDKDF (reference sequence). This CDR3 contains 15 residues. J lost 7 bases, V lost 0 bases, and 8 bases had no gene match. With regard to this clone: Its target is unknown.

13 Jbeta primers and 60 Vbeta primers were used for the PCR. The table came from immunoSEQ multiplex PCR; TCRdb's copy has only in-frame clones and leaves some out. The table includes 30,000 to 45,000 clones, around half detected once. The receptor was isolated from a woman between 40 and 50 years old in good health and CMV-seropositive. The specimen was PBMCs. The chain combines TRBV15 with TRBJ2-5, with TRBD2 matching over 7 bases. CDR3 loop: CATSRERGVYGTQYF. CDR3 sequence (DNA): TGTGCCACCAGCAGAGAACGGGGGGTGTATGGGACCCAGTACTTC.